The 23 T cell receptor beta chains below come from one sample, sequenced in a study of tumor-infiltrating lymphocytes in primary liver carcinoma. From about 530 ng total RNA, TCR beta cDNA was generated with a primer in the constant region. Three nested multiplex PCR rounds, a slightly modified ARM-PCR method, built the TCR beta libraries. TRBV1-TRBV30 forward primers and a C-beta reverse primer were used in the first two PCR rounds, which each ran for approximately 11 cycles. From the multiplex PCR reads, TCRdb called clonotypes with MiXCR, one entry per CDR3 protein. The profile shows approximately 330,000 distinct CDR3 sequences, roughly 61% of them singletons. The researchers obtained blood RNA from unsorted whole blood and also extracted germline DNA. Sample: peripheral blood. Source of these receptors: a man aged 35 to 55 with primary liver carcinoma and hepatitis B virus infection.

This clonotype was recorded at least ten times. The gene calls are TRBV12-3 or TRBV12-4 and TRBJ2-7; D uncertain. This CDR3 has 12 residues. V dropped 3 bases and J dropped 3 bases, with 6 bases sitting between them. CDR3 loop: CASSFGDYEQYF. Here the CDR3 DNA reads TGTGCCAGCAGTTTTGGGGACTACGAGCAGTACTTC.

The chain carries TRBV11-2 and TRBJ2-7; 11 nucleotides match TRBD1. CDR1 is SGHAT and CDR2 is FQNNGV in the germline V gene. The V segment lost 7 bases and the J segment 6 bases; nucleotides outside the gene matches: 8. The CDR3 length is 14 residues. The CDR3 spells CASTSRTGGCEQYF. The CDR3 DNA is TGTGCCAGCACATCTCGGACAGGGGGCTGCGAGCAGTACTTC.

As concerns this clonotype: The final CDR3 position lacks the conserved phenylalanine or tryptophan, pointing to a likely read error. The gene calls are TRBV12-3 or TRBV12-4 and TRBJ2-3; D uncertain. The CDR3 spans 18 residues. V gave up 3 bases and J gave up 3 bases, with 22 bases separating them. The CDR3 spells CASSFITEAGLGTDTQYL. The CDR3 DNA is TGTGCCAGCAGTTTCATAACGGAAGCAGGTTTAGGTACAGATACGCAGTATCTT.

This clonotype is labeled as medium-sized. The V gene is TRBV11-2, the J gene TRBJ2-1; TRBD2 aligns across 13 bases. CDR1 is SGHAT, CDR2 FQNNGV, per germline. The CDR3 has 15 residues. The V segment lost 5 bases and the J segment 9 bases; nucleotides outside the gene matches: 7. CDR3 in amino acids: CASSPGLAGDGEQFF. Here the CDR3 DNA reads TGTGCCAGCAGCCCCGGACTAGCGGGAGATGGTGAGCAGTTCTTC. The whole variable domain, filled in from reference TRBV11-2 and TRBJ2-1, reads EAGVAQSPRYKIIEKRQSVAFWCNPISGHATLYWYQQILGQGPKLLIQFQNNGVVDDSQLPKDRFSAERLKGVDSTLKIQPAKLEDSAVYLCASSPGLAGDGEQFFGPGTRLTVL.

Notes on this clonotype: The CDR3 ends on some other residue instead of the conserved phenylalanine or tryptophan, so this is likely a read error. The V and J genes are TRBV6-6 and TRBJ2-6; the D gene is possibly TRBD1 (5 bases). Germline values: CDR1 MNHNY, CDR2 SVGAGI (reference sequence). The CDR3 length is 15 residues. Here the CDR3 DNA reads TGTGCCAGCTGCCCCACCCTCTCTGGGGCCAACCTCCTGACTTTA. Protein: CASCPTLSGANLLTL.

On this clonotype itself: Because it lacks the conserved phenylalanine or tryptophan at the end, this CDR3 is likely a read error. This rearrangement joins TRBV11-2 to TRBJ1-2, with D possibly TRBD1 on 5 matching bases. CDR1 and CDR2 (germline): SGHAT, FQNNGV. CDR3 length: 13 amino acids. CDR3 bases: TGTGCCAGCAGCGCCTCAGGGCCCTATGGTTACACCTTG. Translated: CASSASGPYGYTL.

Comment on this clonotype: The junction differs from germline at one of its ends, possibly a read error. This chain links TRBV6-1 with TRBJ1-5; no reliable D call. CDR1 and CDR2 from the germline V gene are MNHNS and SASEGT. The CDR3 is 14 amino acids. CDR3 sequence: CASSGAGHNQSQHF. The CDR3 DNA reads TGTGCCAGCAGTGGTGCAGGCCACAATCAGTCCCAGCATTTT.

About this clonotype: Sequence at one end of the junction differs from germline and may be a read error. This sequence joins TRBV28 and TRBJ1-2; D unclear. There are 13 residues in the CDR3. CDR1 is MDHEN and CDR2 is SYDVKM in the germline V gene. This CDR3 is CTSSLSHNVGYTF. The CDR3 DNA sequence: TGTACCAGCAGTTTATCCCATAATGTTGGCTACACCTTC.

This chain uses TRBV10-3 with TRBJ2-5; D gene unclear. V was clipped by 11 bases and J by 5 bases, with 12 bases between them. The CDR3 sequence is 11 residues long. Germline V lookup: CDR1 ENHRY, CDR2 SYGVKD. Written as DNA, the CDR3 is TGTGCCGTCTCCTCCCGGGAGACCCAGTACTTC. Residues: CAVSSRETQYF.

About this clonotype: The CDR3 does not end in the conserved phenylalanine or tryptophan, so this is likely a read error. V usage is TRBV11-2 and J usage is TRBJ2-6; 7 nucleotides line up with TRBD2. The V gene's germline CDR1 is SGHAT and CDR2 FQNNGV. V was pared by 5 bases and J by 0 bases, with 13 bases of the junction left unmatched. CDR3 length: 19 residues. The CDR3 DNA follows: TGTGCCAGCAGCCCGGGGCAGTTCTGGACTAGCTCTGGGGCCAACGTCCTGACTTAC. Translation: CASSPGQFWTSSGANVLTY.

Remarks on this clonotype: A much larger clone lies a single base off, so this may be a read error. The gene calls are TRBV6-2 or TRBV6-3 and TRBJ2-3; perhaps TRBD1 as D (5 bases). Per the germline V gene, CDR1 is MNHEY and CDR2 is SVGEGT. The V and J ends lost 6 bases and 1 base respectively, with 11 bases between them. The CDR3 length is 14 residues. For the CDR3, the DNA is TGTGCCAGCAGGGACACTGGCGGCACAGATACGCAGTATTTT. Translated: CASRDTGGTDTQYF.

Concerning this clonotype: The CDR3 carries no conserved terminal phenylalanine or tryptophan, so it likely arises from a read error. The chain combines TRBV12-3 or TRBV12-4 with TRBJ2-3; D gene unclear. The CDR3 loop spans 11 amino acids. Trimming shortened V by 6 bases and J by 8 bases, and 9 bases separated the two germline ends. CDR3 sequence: CASRLGFTQYL. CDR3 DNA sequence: TGTGCCAGCAGGCTGGGTTTTACGCAGTATTTA.

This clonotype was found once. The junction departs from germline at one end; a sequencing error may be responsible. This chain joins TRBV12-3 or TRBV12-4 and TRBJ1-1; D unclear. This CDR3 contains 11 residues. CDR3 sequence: CVSSHPDGAFF. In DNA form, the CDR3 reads TGTGTCAGCAGCCACCCTGACGGGGCTTTCTTT.

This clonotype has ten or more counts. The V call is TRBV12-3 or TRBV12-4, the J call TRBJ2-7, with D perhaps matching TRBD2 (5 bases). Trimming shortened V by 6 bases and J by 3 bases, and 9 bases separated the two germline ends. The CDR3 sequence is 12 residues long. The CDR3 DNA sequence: TGTGCCAGCAGCCGGACTGACTACGAGCAGTACTTC. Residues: CASSRTDYEQYF.

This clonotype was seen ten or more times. In nucleotides, the CDR3 is TGCAGCACGAAGGACAGGGTCTACGAGCAGTACTTC. Amino acids: CSTKDRVYEQYF. The rearrangement uses TRBV29-1 and TRBJ2-7, with 8 positions matching TRBD1. The germline gives CDR1 SQVTM, CDR2 ANQGSEA. J gave up 3 bases and V 8 bases, and 6 bases lay outside the gene matches. This CDR3 is 12 amino acids long.

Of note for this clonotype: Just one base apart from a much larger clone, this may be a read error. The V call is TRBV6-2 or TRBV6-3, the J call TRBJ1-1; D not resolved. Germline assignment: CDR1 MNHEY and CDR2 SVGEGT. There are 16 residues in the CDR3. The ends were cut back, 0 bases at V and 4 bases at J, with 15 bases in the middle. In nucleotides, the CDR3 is TGTGCCAGCAGTTACTCGAGTGGGAGGGTGAGCACTGAAGCTTTCTTT. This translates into CASSYSSGRVSTEAFF.

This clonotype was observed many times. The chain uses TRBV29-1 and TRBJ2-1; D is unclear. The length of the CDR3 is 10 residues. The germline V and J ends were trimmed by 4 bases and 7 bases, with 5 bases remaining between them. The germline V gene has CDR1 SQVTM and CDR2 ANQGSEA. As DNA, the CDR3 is TGCAGCGTTGTGGGGAATGAGCAGTTCTTC. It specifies CSVVGNEQFF.

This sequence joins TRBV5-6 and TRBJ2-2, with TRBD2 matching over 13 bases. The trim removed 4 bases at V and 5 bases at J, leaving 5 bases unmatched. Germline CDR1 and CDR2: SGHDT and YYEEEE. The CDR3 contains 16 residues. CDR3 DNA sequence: TGTGCCAGCAGCCTCAAACTAGCGGGAGGGACCGGGGAGCTGTTTTTT. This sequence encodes CASSLKLAGGTGELFF.

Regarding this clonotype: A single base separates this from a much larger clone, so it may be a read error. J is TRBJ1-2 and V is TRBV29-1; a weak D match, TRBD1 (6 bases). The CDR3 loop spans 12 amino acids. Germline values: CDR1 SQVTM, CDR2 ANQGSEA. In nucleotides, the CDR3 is TGCAGCGTCCACCGACAGGACTATGTCTACACCTTC. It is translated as CSVHRQDYVYTF.

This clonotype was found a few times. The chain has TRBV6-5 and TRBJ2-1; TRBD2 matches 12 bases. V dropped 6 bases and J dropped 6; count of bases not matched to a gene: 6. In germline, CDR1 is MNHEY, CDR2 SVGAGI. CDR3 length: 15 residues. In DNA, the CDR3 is TGTGCCAGCAGCCAAACTAGCGGGAGGTCCAATGAGCAGTTCTTC. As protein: CASSQTSGRSNEQFF.

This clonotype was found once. CDR3 amino acids: CASSTTTAYSGNTIYF. Written as DNA, the CDR3 is TGTGCCAGCAGCACTACGACAGCTTACTCTGGAAACACCATATATTTT. The V gene is TRBV7-9, the J gene TRBJ1-3; perhaps TRBD1 as D (5 bases). V was pared by 5 bases and J by 0 bases, with 14 bases between. This CDR3 comprises 16 residues. From germline, CDR1 is SEHNR and CDR2 FQNEAQ (reference sequence).

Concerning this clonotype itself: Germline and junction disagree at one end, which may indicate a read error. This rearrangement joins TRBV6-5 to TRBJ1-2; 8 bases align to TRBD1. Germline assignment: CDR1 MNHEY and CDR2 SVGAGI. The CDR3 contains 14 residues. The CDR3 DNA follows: TGTGCCAACAGTTTCCCAGGGGGCAACTATGGCTACACCTTC. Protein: CANSFPGGNYGYTF.

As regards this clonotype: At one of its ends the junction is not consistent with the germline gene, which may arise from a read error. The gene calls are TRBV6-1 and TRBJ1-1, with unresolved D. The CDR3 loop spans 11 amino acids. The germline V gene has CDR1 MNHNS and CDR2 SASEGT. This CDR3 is CACSVGLEAFF. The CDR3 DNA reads TGTGCCTGCAGTGTGGGCCTTGAAGCTTTCTTT.